The clone carrying this TCR beta chain was detected ten times or more. Its antigen remains unknown. TCRdb ran MiXCR on the reads and lists one entry per CDR3 protein. The sample yields 480,000 or so distinct CDR3 sequences, 11% seen once. The data originate from a study of T cell repertoires in cytomegalovirus infection. For the study at large: Public TCR beta signatures indicated both CMV infection and matching HLA type. Overall study findings and caveats: CMV-specific TCR beta clonotypes restricted by HLA-C dominated the ex vivo response. Individuals carrying CMV plus the relevant HLA were identified by cumulative frequency of public TCR beta families.

The CDR3 loop spans 14 amino acids. From germline, CDR1 is ENHRY and CDR2 SYGVKD. V was pared by 4 bases and J by 3 bases, with 12 bases between. This clonotype was sampled from a human donor in good health (CMV status not recorded). Some clones in this sample may be carry-over from other donors' samples. The sample comprised PBMCs. The chain is built from TRBV10-3 and TRBJ1-2, with a weak D call TRBD1 (5 bases). CDR3 in DNA: TGTGCCATCAGTGGCTCCGGGACGGACTATGGCTACACCTTC. Protein: CAISGSGTDYGYTF.